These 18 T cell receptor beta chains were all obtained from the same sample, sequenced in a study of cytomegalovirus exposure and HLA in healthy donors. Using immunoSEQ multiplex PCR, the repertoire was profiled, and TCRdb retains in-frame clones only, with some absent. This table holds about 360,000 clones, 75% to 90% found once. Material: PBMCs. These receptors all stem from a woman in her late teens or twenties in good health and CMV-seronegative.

The CDR3 loop is CASSSGRTGSYGYTF. CDR3 DNA: TGTGCCAGCAGTTCGGGCCGTACAGGGAGCTATGGCTACACCTTC. The J gene is TRBJ1-2, the V gene TRBV28; tentatively, D is TRBD1 (6 bases). CDR3 size: 15 residues. V gave up 4 bases and J gave up 4 bases, with 16 bases separating them. The germline V gene encodes CDR1 MDHEN and CDR2 SYDVKM.

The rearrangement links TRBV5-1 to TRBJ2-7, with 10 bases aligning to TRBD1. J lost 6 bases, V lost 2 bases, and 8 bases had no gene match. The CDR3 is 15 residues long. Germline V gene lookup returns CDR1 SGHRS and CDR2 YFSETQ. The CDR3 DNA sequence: TGCGCCAGCAGCTTAGGGACAGGGGAATTTGGCGAGCAGTACTTC. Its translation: CASSLGTGEFGEQYF.

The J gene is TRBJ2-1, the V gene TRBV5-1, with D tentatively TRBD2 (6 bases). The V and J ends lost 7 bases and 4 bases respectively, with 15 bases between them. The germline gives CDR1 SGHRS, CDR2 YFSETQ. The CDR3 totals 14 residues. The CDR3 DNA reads TGCGCCAGCTACCTGGAGGCGGGGTACAATGAGCAGTTCTTC. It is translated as CASYLEAGYNEQFF.

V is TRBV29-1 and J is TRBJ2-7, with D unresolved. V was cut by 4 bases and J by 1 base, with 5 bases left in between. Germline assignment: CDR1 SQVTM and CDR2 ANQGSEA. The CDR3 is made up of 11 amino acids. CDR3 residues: CSVGVSYEQYF. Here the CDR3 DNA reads TGCAGCGTTGGAGTTTCCTACGAGCAGTACTTC.

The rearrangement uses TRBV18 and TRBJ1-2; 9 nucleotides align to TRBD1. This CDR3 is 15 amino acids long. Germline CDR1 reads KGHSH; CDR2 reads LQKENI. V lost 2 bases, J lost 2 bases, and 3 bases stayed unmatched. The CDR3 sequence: CASSPTTGGNYGYTF. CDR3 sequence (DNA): TGTGCCAGCTCACCAACGACAGGGGGAAACTATGGCTACACCTTC. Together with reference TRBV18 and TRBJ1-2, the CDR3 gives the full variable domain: NAGVMQNPRHLVRRRGQEARLRCSPMKGHSHVYWYRQLPEEGLKFMVYLQKENIIDESGMPKERFSAEFPKEGPSILRIQQVVRGDSAAYFCASSPTTGGNYGYTFGSGTRLTVV.

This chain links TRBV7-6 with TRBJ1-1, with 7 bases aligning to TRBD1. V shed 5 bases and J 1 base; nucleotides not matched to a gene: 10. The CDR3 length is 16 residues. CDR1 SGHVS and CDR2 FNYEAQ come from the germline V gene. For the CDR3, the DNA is TGTGCCAGCAGCCCAGGACAGGCCGAGGGGAACACTGAAGCTTTCTTT. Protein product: CASSPGQAEGNTEAFF.

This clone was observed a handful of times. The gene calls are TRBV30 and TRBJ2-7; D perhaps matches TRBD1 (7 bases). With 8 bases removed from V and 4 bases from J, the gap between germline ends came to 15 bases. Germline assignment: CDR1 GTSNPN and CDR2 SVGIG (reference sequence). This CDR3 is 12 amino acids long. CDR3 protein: CALGGQMYEQYF. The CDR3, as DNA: TGTGCCCTCGGGGGACAGATGTACGAGCAGTACTTC.

The CDR3 DNA reads TGTGCCAGCAGTTTTGGCCTGCCCCAGCATTTT. Residues: CASSFGLPQHF. The chain carries TRBV28 and TRBJ1-5; D not certain. This CDR3 region has 11 residues. Deletions cut 3 bases from V and 9 bases from J, with 6 bases between. Germline values: CDR1 MDHEN, CDR2 SYDVKM.

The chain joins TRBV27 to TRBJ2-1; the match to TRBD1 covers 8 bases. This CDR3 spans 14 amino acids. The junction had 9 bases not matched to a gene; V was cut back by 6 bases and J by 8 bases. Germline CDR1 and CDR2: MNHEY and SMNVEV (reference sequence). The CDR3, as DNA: TGTGCCAGCAGCGGCGGCAGGGGGCAGTATGAGCAGTTCTTC. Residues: CASSGGRGQYEQFF.

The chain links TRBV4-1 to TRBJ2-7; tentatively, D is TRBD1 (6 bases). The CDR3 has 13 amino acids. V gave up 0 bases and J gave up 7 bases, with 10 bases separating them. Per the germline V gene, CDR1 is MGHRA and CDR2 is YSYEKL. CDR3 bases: TGCGCCAGCAGCCAAGAAACAGGGCGAGAGCAGTACTTC. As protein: CASSQETGREQYF.

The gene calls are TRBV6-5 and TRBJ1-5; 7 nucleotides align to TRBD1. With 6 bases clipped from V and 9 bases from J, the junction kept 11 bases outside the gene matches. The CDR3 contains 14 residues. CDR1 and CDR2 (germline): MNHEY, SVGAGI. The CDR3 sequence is CASSPDRALRPQHF. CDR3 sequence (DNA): TGTGCCAGCAGCCCTGACAGGGCCCTCCGGCCCCAGCATTTT.

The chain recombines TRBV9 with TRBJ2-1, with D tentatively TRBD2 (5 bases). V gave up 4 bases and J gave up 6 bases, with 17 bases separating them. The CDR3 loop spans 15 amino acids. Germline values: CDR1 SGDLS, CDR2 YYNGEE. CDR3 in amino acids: CASSLRAVEVNEQFF. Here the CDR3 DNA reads TGTGCCAGCAGCTTACGAGCGGTAGAAGTCAATGAGCAGTTCTTC.

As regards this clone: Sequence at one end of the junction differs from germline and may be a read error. The CDR3 reads CASSYGQSYYGYTF. The DNA for the CDR3 is TGTGCCAGCAGCTACGGACAGTCTTACTATGGCTACACCTTC. The chain recombines TRBV5-3 with TRBJ1-2, with D possibly TRBD1 on 6 matching bases. TRBV5-3 carries the ORF label, with uncertain function. This CDR3 has 14 residues.

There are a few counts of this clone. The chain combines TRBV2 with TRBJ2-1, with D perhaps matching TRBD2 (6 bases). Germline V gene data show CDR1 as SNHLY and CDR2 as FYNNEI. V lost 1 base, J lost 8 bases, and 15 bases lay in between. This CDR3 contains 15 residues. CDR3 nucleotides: TGTGCCAGCAGTGAAGGGACGGGGGATATCGATGAGCAGTTCTTC. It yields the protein CASSEGTGDIDEQFF.

The chain's CDR3 is CASSSTGAAYEQYF. As DNA, the CDR3 is TGTGCCAGCAGCTCGACAGGGGCCGCCTACGAGCAGTACTTC. The chain employs TRBV7-8 and TRBJ2-7, with 8 bases fitting TRBD1. V trimming: 4 bases; J trimming: 2 bases; junction bases outside the gene matches: 4. The germline V gene has CDR1 SGHVS and CDR2 FQNEAQ. The CDR3 spans 14 residues.

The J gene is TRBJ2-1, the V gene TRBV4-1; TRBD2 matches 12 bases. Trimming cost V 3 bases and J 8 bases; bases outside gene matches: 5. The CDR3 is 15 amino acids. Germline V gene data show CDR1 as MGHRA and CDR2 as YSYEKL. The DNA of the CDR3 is TGCGCCAGCAGCCACCTAGCGGGGGGGCCGTATGAGCAGTTCTTC. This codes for CASSHLAGGPYEQFF.

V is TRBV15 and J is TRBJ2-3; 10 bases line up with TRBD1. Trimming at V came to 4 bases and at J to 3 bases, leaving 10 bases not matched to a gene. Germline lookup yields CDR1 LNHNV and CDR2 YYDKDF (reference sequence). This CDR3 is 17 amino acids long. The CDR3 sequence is CATSKGETGGRTDTQYF. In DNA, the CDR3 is TGTGCCACCAGCAAAGGGGAGACAGGGGGCAGGACAGATACGCAGTATTTT.

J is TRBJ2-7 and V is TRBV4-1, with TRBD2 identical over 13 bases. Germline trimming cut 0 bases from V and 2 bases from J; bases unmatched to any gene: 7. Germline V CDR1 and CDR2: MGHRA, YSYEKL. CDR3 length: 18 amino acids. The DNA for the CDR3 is TGCGCCAGCAGCCAAGAAGTACTACTAGCGGGAGGGCCCTACGAGCAGTACTTC. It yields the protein CASSQEVLLAGGPYEQYF.